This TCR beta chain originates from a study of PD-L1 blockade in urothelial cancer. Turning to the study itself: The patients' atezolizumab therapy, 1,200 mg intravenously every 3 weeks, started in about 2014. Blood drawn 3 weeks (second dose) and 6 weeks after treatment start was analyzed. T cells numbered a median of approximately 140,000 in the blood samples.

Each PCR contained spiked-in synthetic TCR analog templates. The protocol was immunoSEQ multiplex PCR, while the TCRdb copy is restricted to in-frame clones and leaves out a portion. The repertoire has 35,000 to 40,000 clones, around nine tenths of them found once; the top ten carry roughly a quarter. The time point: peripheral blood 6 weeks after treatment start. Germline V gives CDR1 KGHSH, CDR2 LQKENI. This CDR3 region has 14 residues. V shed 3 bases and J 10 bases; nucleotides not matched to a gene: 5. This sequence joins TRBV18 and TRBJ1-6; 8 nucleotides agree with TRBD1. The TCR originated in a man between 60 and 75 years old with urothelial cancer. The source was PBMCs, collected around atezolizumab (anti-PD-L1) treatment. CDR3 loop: CASSPDRVGSPLHF. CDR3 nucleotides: TGTGCCAGCTCACCGGACAGGGTAGGGTCACCCCTCCACTTT.